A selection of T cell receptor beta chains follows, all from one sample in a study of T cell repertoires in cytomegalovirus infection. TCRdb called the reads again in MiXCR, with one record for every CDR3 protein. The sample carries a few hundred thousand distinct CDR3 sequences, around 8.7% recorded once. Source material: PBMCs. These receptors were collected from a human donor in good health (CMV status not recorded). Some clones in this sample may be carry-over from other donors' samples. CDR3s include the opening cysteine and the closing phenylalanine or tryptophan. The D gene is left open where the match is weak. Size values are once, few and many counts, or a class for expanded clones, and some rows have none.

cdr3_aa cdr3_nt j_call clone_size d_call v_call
CASSLKPSGTYEQYF TGTGCCAGCAGCTTAAAACCTAGCGGAACCTACGAGCAGTACTTC TRBJ2-7 many TRBD2 TRBV7-2
CASSLVGGASGNTIYF TGTGCCAGCAGCTTAGTAGGGGGGGCCTCTGGAAACACCATATATTTT TRBJ1-3 many - TRBV7-8
CASSLRPGPQETQYF TGTGCCAGCAGCTTAAGGCCAGGCCCTCAAGAGACCCAGTACTTC TRBJ2-5 many - TRBV7-2
CASSSFVGNEQFF TGTGCCAGCAGTTCATTTGTCGGCAATGAGCAGTTCTTC TRBJ2-1 many - TRBV12-3/TRBV12-4
CASSSHRGRLSGANVLTF TGTGCCAGCAGCTCACACAGGGGGCGATTGAGTGGGGCCAACGTCCTGACTTTC TRBJ2-6 many TRBD1 TRBV7-8
CASRRAGTPKGDEQFF TGTGCCAGTAGGAGGGCCGGGACACCGAAGGGGGATGAGCAGTTCTTC TRBJ2-1 many - TRBV19
CSAIQQKGANQPQHF TGCAGTGCTATCCAACAAAAGGGGGCAAATCAGCCCCAGCATTTT TRBJ1-5 - TRBD1 TRBV20-1
CASSPGGTGEKLFF TGTGCCAGCAGCCCAGGGGGGACTGGGGAAAAACTGTTTTTT TRBJ1-4 many TRBD1 TRBV12-3/TRBV12-4
CASSPGQGRNTEAFF TGTGCCAGCAGCCCCGGACAGGGCCGGAACACTGAAGCTTTCTTT TRBJ1-1 many TRBD1 TRBV7-2
CASRWTGGSSEQYF TGTGCCAGTAGGTGGACAGGGGGGTCCTCCGAGCAGTACTTC TRBJ2-7 - TRBD1 TRBV19
CASSSLAGTQETQYF TGTGCCAGCAGCTCACTAGCGGGGACACAAGAGACCCAGTACTTC TRBJ2-5 many TRBD2 TRBV7-2
CASSAQGVGANVLTF TGTGCCAGCAGCGCACAGGGGGTCGGGGCCAACGTCCTGACTTTC TRBJ2-6 few TRBD1 TRBV9
CASSSGDTYEQYF TGTGCCAGCAGCTCCGGGGATACCTACGAGCAGTACTTC TRBJ2-7 - - TRBV7-6
CASSYRFSGKNNEQFF TGTGCCAGCAGCTACAGGTTTAGCGGGAAAAACAATGAGCAGTTCTTC TRBJ2-1 many TRBD2 TRBV7-2
CASSGQGIETQYF TGTGCCAGCAGTGGACAAGGGATTGAGACCCAGTACTTC TRBJ2-5 - - TRBV2
CASSRRENIQYF TGTGCCAGCAGCCGACGGGAAAACATTCAGTACTTC TRBJ2-4 many - TRBV7-6
CASSTPLGVVNIQYF TGTGCCAGCAGTACCCCCCTGGGGGTTGTAAACATTCAGTACTTC TRBJ2-4 few - TRBV12-3/TRBV12-4
CASSLKTGNGGYTF TGTGCCAGCAGCTTGAAGACAGGCAACGGGGGCTACACCTTC TRBJ1-2 many - TRBV7-2
CASSRVLWETQYF TGTGCCAGCAGCAGGGTCTTGTGGGAGACCCAGTACTTC TRBJ2-5 many - TRBV7-2
CASSRDGDGYTF TGTGCCAGCAGCCGGGACGGCGACGGCTACACCTTC TRBJ1-2 many - TRBV7-6
CASSLGTGRTEAFF TGTGCCAGCAGTTTAGGGACAGGGCGCACTGAAGCTTTCTTT TRBJ1-1 many TRBD1 TRBV27
CASSLASGSADTQYF TGTGCCAGCAGCTTAGCCAGCGGGAGCGCAGATACGCAGTATTTT TRBJ2-3 many TRBD2 TRBV7-8
CASSSWDRLYNEQFF TGTGCCAGCAGTTCCTGGGACAGATTGTACAATGAGCAGTTCTTC TRBJ2-1 - TRBD1 TRBV6-5
CASRLHFRVLDTEAFF TGTGCCAGCAGACTACATTTTAGGGTATTGGACACTGAAGCTTTCTTT TRBJ1-1 - - TRBV6-2/TRBV6-3
CSVEDHPGQPQHF TGCAGCGTTGAAGATCACCCCGGTCAGCCCCAGCATTTT TRBJ1-5 many - TRBV29-1
CASSLDGANTEAFF TGCGCCAGCAGCTTGGACGGGGCGAACACTGAAGCTTTCTTT TRBJ1-1 - - TRBV5-1
CASSLAPALSGSAYEQYF TGTGCCAGCAGCTTAGCTCCCGCTTTGAGCGGGAGTGCCTACGAGCAGTACTTC TRBJ2-7 many TRBD2 TRBV7-2
CASSSDRATNEKLFF TGTGCCAGCAGCTCTGACAGGGCAACTAATGAAAAACTGTTTTTT TRBJ1-4 many TRBD1 TRBV7-2
CASSGRGWTDTQYF TGTGCCAGCAGCGGGAGAGGGTGGACAGATACGCAGTATTTT TRBJ2-3 few - TRBV9
CASSPRDNIAKNIQYF TGTGCCAGCAGCCCCCGGGACAATATAGCCAAAAACATTCAGTACTTC TRBJ2-4 many - TRBV7-9
CASSPGTGHNEQFF TGTGCCAGCAGCCCCGGGACAGGTCACAATGAGCAGTTCTTC TRBJ2-1 many TRBD1 TRBV7-8
CAWSVRGNEQFF TGTGCCTGGAGTGTACGCGGCAATGAGCAGTTCTTC TRBJ2-1 few - TRBV30
CASSLKTGQPLTGELFF TGTGCCAGCAGCCTCAAGACGGGACAGCCGCTCACCGGGGAGCTGTTTTTT TRBJ2-2 many TRBD1 TRBV7-9
CASGLVQGGADTQYF TGTGCTAGTGGTTTGGTACAAGGTGGGGCAGATACGCAGTATTTT TRBJ2-3 many - TRBV12-5
CSARVDGSTDTQYF TGCAGTGCTAGAGTCGACGGGAGCACAGATACGCAGTATTTT TRBJ2-3 - - TRBV20-1
CASNRQGVEAFF TGTGCCAGCAACCGACAGGGGGTCGAAGCTTTCTTT TRBJ1-1 - TRBD1 TRBV6-2/TRBV6-3
CASSWTGFEQFF TGTGCCAGCAGTTGGACAGGGTTCGAGCAGTTCTTC TRBJ2-1 many TRBD1 TRBV28
CASSLDRRVAGGEQFF TGTGCCAGCAGCTTAGATCGTCGGGTAGCGGGAGGTGAGCAGTTCTTC TRBJ2-1 many TRBD2 TRBV7-2